A single sample gave rise to the 30 T cell receptor beta chains below, sequenced in a study of blood T cells in healthy people across ages. Together with a sample-barcoded 5' primer, a J-beta primer mix was included in a second PCR lasting roughly 6 to 12 cycles. One entry per CDR3 protein results from TCRdb running MiXCR on the 5' RACE reads. The sample has about 930,000 distinct CDR3 sequences; almost 30% are singletons. These data were also filed under a second study, of T cells of mothers and their children.

The sample taken for sequencing was blood. The receptor source for this set is a woman aged 40 to 55 in good health.

This chain's CDR3 is CASTGQAYQPQHF. The DNA of the CDR3 is TGTGCCAGCACGGGACAGGCTTATCAGCCCCAGCATTTT. The gene calls are TRBV6-2 or TRBV6-3 and TRBJ1-5; 8 bases map to TRBD1. The CDR3 spans 13 residues. Losses at the gene ends were 7 bases for V and 5 bases for J; bases not matched to a gene: 4. Looked up from germline, CDR1 is MNHEY and CDR2 is SVGEGT.

There are many counts of this clonotype. The chain has TRBV6-5 and TRBJ1-2; the match to TRBD1 covers 8 bases. Germline V gene sequence: CDR1 MNHEY, CDR2 SVGAGI. V lost 3 bases and J lost 7; bases outside the gene matches: 7. The CDR3 consists of 14 residues. DNA for the CDR3: TGTGCCAGCAGTTATTTGCAGGGGGCTGCTGGCTACACCTTC. Amino acids: CASSYLQGAAGYTF.

The chain couples TRBV28 to TRBJ2-3, with D unclear. The germline V and J ends were trimmed by 3 bases and 8 bases, with 15 bases remaining between them. Germline CDR1 MDHEN, CDR2 SYDVKM. The CDR3 spans 14 residues. The CDR3 protein is CASSFGLQFTTQYF. For the CDR3, the DNA is TGTGCCAGCAGTTTTGGGCTACAATTCACTACGCAGTATTTT.

The chain uses TRBV29-1 and TRBJ2-3; 8 nucleotides line up with TRBD1. Per germline, CDR1 SQVTM and CDR2 ANQGSEA. The junction had 3 bases not matched to a gene; V was cut back by 8 bases and J by 8 bases. CDR3 length equals 10 residues. CDR3 in DNA: TGCAGCACACAGGGGGGTACGCAGTATTTT. Protein sequence: CSTQGGTQYF.

The chain carries TRBV5-4 and TRBJ2-7; D perhaps matches TRBD1 (5 bases). Germline CDR1 SGHNT, CDR2 YYREEE (reference sequence). The CDR3 extends over 13 amino acids. Trimming stripped 4 bases from V and 4 bases from J, with 12 bases between. The CDR3 region has the DNA TGTGCCAGCAGCCTCGGACACCTTTACGAGCAGTACTTC. Amino acid sequence: CASSLGHLYEQYF.

Only a few counts were recorded for this clonotype. This sequence joins TRBV2 and TRBJ1-5; 7 nucleotides agree with TRBD1. Germline CDR1 and CDR2: SNHLY and FYNNEI. This CDR3 has 15 amino acids. V lost 8 bases and J lost 3; bases outside the gene matches: 10. The CDR3 is CASAYRDSLNQPQHF. The CDR3 DNA follows: TGTGCCAGCGCCTATCGGGACAGCCTCAATCAGCCCCAGCATTTT.

The chain couples TRBV20-1 to TRBJ2-6; a possible D gene is TRBD1 (6 bases). This CDR3 has 17 amino acids. CDR1 is DFQATT, CDR2 SNEGSKA, per germline (reference sequence). The V gene lost 0 bases and the J gene lost 0 bases, with 12 bases spanning the gap. The CDR3 reads CSARDPDRLSGANVLTF. In DNA form, the CDR3 reads TGCAGTGCTAGAGACCCCGACAGGCTCTCTGGGGCCAACGTCCTGACTTTC.

The chain couples TRBV24-1 to TRBJ1-1; 8 nucleotides line up with TRBD1. Germline CDR1 is KGHDR and CDR2 is SFDVKD. The trim removed 9 bases at V and 4 bases at J, leaving 6 bases unmatched. CDR3 size: 13 residues. CDR3 sequence reads: CATQGAGSTEAFF. In DNA, the CDR3 is TGTGCCACCCAGGGGGCCGGAAGCACTGAAGCTTTCTTT.

Points on this clonotype: This may come from a read error, since a much larger clone is one base off. V usage is TRBV20-1 and J usage is TRBJ2-3; D perhaps matches TRBD1 (5 bases). The CDR3 extends over 15 amino acids. Germline CDR1 DFQATT, CDR2 SNEGSKA (reference sequence). The CDR3 nucleotides are TGCAGTGCTAGAGATCTAGGGGTGAGCACAGGTACGCAGTATTTT. This translates into CSARDLGVSTGTQYF.

Regarding this clonotype: A much bigger clone sits one base away, suggesting this may be a read error. The chain employs TRBV10-3 and TRBJ2-3, with D hard to call. The CDR3 is 11 residues long. Germline CDR1 is ENHRY and CDR2 is SYGVKD. Trimming shortened V by 2 bases and J by 5 bases, and 2 bases separated the two germline ends. CDR3 amino acids: CAISEVDTQYF. CDR3 in DNA: TGTGCCATCAGTGAGGTAGATACGCAGTATTTT.

About this clonotype itself: Just one base apart from a much larger clone, this may be a read error. The CDR3 region is CAGSQGGKYQPQHF. The CDR3 region has the DNA TGTGCCGGCAGCCAAGGGGGTAAATATCAGCCCCAGCATTTT. The chain has TRBV7-9 and TRBJ1-5; maybe TRBD1 (6 bases). Germline V gene sequence: CDR1 SEHNR, CDR2 FQNEAQ (reference sequence). The CDR3 covers 14 residues.

CDR3: CASSLGVRAFQETQYF. Written as DNA, the CDR3 is TGTGCCAGCAGCTTGGGAGTGAGGGCATTTCAAGAGACCCAGTACTTC. The rearrangement links TRBV7-2 to TRBJ2-5, with D possibly matching TRBD2 (5 bases). CDR3 length: 16 amino acids. CDR1 SGHTA and CDR2 FQGNSA come from the germline V gene. V lost 3 bases and J lost 2, with 16 bases in between. Combining the CDR3 with reference TRBV7-2 and TRBJ2-5 gives the whole variable domain GAGVSQSPSNKVTEKGKDVELRCDPISGHTALYWYRQSLGQGLEFLIYFQGNSAPDKSGLPSDRFSAERTGGSVSTLTIQRTQQEDSAVYLCASSLGVRAFQETQYFGPGTRLLVL.

The chain has TRBV15 and TRBJ1-1; D is uncertain. Germline V CDR1 and CDR2: LNHNV, YYDKDF (reference sequence). Between the trimmed V and J ends, which lost 4 bases and 4 bases, there was a span of 13 bases. The CDR3 length is 14 residues. CDR3 sequence reads: CATSMEGPLTEAFF. The CDR3 nucleotides are TGTGCCACCAGCATGGAAGGACCGCTCACTGAAGCTTTCTTT.

With respect to this clonotype: The germline gene is not matched at one end of the junction; a read error may be the cause. The chain has TRBV7-2 and TRBJ2-3; D is undetermined. This CDR3 region has 13 residues. Germline V gene sequence: CDR1 SGHTA, CDR2 FQGNSA. DNA of the CDR3: TGTGCCAACAGCGCCGTTGGGGCAGATACGCAGTATTTT. This encodes CANSAVGADTQYF.

The V gene is TRBV7-2, the J gene TRBJ2-5, with D hard to call. Germline lookup yields CDR1 SGHTA and CDR2 FQGNSA. Deletions cut 7 bases from V and 2 bases from J, with 14 bases between. The CDR3 consists of 14 residues. The CDR3 nucleotides read TGTGCCAGCACCCTCTCTGGCCTACAAGAGACCCAGTACTTC. It specifies CASTLSGLQETQYF.

Details on this clonotype: A much more abundant neighbour one base away suggests this may be a read error. The genes are TRBV10-3 and TRBJ1-1; possibly TRBD1 for D (6 bases). The CDR3 is made up of 13 amino acids. Germline V gene sequence: CDR1 ENHRY, CDR2 SYGVKD. CDR3 protein: CVSREQGNTEAFF. The CDR3 DNA is TGTGTCAGCCGGGAACAGGGGAACACTGAAGCTTTCTTT.

This clonotype was counted at least ten times. The rearrangement uses TRBV5-1 and TRBJ2-1; 11 bases fit TRBD2. CDR1 and CDR2 (germline): SGHRS, YFSETQ. With 0 bases clipped from V and 4 bases from J, the junction kept 12 bases outside the gene matches. This CDR3 is 19 amino acids long. CDR3 in amino acids: CASSLAYVAGGPRYNEQFF. CDR3 bases: TGCGCCAGCAGCTTGGCCTACGTAGCGGGGGGGCCGAGGTACAATGAGCAGTTCTTC.

This clonotype was seen only a few times. V gene TRBV5-6 combines with J gene TRBJ2-1, with 9 bases that match TRBD1. Germline loops: CDR1 SGHDT, CDR2 YYEEEE. The junction had 8 bases not matched to a gene; V was cut back by 2 bases and J by 5 bases. CDR3 length: 16 residues. CDR3 in amino acids: CASSFFLGQGNNEQFF. CDR3 bases: TGTGCCAGCAGCTTTTTCCTGGGACAGGGAAACAATGAGCAGTTCTTC.

Regarding this clonotype: An end of the junction differs from the germline gene, which may be a read error. V gene TRBV20-1 combines with J gene TRBJ2-7; 8 bases fit TRBD1. The CDR3 loop spans 14 amino acids. Germline values: CDR1 DFQATT, CDR2 SNEGSKA (reference sequence). CDR3 sequence: CGARDGDRPYEQYF. The CDR3 DNA reads TGCGGTGCTAGAGATGGGGACAGGCCTTACGAGCAGTACTTC.

The chain uses TRBV12-3 or TRBV12-4 and TRBJ2-3; the match to TRBD2 covers 9 bases. Trimming at V came to 4 bases and at J to 0 bases, leaving 11 bases not matched to a gene. CDR3 length equals 18 residues. CDR3 in DNA: TGTGCCAGCAGTTACCTAGCGGGGAACCTCGCTAGCACAGATACGCAGTATTTT. This codes for CASSYLAGNLASTDTQYF.

The sample holds many counts of this clonotype. This rearrangement joins TRBV12-3 or TRBV12-4 to TRBJ1-2; D call uncertain. V was cut by 4 bases and J by 8 bases, with 20 bases left in between. The CDR3 runs 15 residues. Written as DNA, the CDR3 is TGTGCCAGCAGTTCCTCCACCGGGCCGCGTCAGGGCTACACCTTC. Its translation: CASSSSTGPRQGYTF.

This clonotype has more than one count but fewer than ten. The chain carries TRBV7-3 and TRBJ2-1, with D perhaps matching TRBD1 or TRBD2 (6 bases each). The CDR3 totals 17 residues. Germline CDR1 SGHTA, CDR2 FQGTGA. Trimming took off 1 base at V and 5 bases at J, with 18 bases between the two ends. CDR3 nucleotide sequence: TGTGCCAGCAGCTTAAGAATAAGGGGGGCCCAAGACAATGAGCAGTTCTTC. Translated, it gives CASSLRIRGAQDNEQFF.

In this sample, this clonotype turned up a few times. This chain links TRBV4-1 with TRBJ1-4, with D unresolved. The CDR3 totals 18 residues. CDR1 and CDR2 from the germline V gene are MGHRA and YSYEKL. V dropped 1 base and J dropped 0 bases, with 15 bases sitting between them. In DNA form, the CDR3 reads TGCGCCAGCAGCCAAGTAGGCCCCTACAGAACAACTAATGAAAAACTGTTTTTT. It is translated as CASSQVGPYRTTNEKLFF.

In regard to this clonotype: It may be a read error: a sequence one base away is much more abundant. The chain carries TRBV27 and TRBJ2-1; no firm D call. V was pared by 5 bases and J by 12 bases, with 20 bases between. CDR1 is MNHEY, CDR2 SMNVEV, per germline (reference sequence). The CDR3 extends over 14 amino acids. The CDR3 loop is CASSPTRQYYGQFF. The CDR3 DNA follows: TGTGCCAGCAGTCCAACCCGGCAGTACTACGGGCAGTTCTTC.

The chain employs TRBV14 and TRBJ2-7; 10 nucleotides line up with TRBD2. Germline CDR1 is SGHDN and CDR2 is FVKESK. CDR3 length equals 14 residues. The V gene end was trimmed by 7 bases and the J gene end by 6 bases; junction bases not matched to a gene: 9. Here the CDR3 reads CASIQRLAGVEQYF. The CDR3 DNA follows: TGTGCCAGCATCCAGCGTCTAGCGGGGGTCGAGCAGTACTTC.

The rearrangement links TRBV24-1 to TRBJ1-2, with D perhaps matching TRBD1 (5 bases). There are 13 residues in the CDR3. The ends were cut back, 10 bases at V and 3 bases at J, with 14 bases in the middle. Germline lookup yields CDR1 KGHDR and CDR2 SFDVKD. The CDR3 is CATRSGTDYGYTF. The CDR3 nucleotides are TGTGCCACTAGGTCAGGGACTGACTATGGCTACACCTTC.

This clonotype was observed at least ten times. J is TRBJ2-7 and V is TRBV5-1, with unresolved D. The CDR3 loop spans 13 amino acids. V was shortened by 1 base and J by 3 bases, with 8 bases between the two germline ends. Germline V gene sequence: CDR1 SGHRS, CDR2 YFSETQ. The CDR3 bases are TGCGCCAGCAGCTTGAATCACGGCTACGAGCAGTACTTC. Amino acid sequence: CASSLNHGYEQYF.

In its sample, this clonotype was seen many times. The rearrangement joins TRBV2 to TRBJ1-6, with 10 bases that match TRBD1. The germline V gene has CDR1 SNHLY and CDR2 FYNNEI. V shed 8 bases, J shed 9 bases, and the junction held 7 bases outside the gene matches. CDR3 size: 14 residues. The chain's CDR3 is CASALRDRGSPLHF. CDR3 nucleotide sequence: TGTGCCAGCGCCCTCCGGGACAGGGGTTCACCCCTCCACTTT. Drawing the rest from reference TRBV2 and TRBJ1-6, the complete variable domain is EPEVTQTPSHQVTQMGQEVILRCVPISNHLYFYWYRQILGQKVEFLVSFYNNEISEKSEIFDDQFSVERPDGSNFTLKIRSTKLEDSAMYFCASALRDRGSPLHFGNGTRLTVT.

This clonotype was observed a handful of times. This chain connects TRBV20-1 to TRBJ1-5; D unresolved. CDR3 length: 12 amino acids. From germline, CDR1 is DFQATT and CDR2 SNEGSKA (reference sequence). V was cut by 3 bases and J by 4 bases, with 7 bases left in between. CDR3 DNA sequence: TGCAGTGCTAGCCGTGTAAATCAGCCCCAGCATTTT. Amino acid sequence: CSASRVNQPQHF.

This clonotype was picked up many times. The rearrangement joins TRBV28 to TRBJ2-7; 10 nucleotides line up with TRBD1. Germline V CDR1 and CDR2: MDHEN, SYDVKM. J was trimmed by 6 bases and V by 5 bases; bases with no gene match: 19. The CDR3 is 18 residues long. CDR3 nucleotides: TGTGCCAGCAGTAATACGGGGACAGGGGTGGAGCTCCTAGGCGAGCAGTACTTC. It yields the protein CASSNTGTGVELLGEQYF.